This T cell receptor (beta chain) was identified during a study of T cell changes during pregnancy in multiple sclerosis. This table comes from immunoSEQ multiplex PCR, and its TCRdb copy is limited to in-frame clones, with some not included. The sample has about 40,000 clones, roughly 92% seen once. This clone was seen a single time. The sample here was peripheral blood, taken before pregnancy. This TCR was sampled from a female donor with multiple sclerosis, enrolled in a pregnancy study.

The CDR3 here is CASSHIGLAGVVDEQFF. CDR3 DNA: TGTGCCAGCAGCCATATAGGACTAGCGGGAGTAGTAGATGAGCAGTTCTTC. The chain joins TRBV7-3 to TRBJ2-1; 13 bases align to TRBD2. The CDR3 is 17 residues long. Trimming cost V 5 bases and J 8 bases; bases outside gene matches: 12. CDR1 and CDR2 from the germline V gene are SGHTA and FQGTGA.